This T cell receptor beta chain originates from a study of T cell changes during pregnancy in multiple sclerosis. This table comes from immunoSEQ multiplex PCR, and its TCRdb copy is limited to in-frame clones, with some not included. The sample holds 58,000 or so clones, just over 90% seen once. The sequenced sample was peripheral blood, obtained in the first trimester of pregnancy. The source of this sequence is a female donor in good health, enrolled as a control in a pregnancy study.

CDR3 bases: TGTGCCAGCAGCTTCTTCCTAGCGGGCGACTACGAGCAGTACTTC. Residues: CASSFFLAGDYEQYF. The J gene is TRBJ2-7, the V gene TRBV7-8, with 8 bases identical to TRBD2. The CDR3 runs to 15 residues. V lost 3 bases and J lost 3; bases outside the gene matches: 7. Germline V gives CDR1 SGHVS, CDR2 FQNEAQ.